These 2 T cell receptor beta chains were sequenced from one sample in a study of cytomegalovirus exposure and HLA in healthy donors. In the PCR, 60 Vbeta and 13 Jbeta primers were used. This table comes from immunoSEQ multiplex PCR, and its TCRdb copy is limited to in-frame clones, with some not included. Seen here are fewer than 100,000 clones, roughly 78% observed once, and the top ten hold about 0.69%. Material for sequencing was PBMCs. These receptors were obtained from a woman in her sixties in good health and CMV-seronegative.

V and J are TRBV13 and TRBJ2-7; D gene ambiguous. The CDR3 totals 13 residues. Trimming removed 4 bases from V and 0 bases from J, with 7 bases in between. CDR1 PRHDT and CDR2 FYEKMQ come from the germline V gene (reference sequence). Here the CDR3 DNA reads TGTGCCAGCAGCTCGGAGCGCTCCTACGAGCAGTACTTC. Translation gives CASSSERSYEQYF.

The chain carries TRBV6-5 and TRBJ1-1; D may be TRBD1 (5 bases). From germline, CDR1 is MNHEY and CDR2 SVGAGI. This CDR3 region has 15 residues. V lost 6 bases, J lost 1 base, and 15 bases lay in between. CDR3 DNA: TGTGCCAGCAGGATAGGACCCAGGGCGAACACTGAAGCTTTCTTT. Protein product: CASRIGPRANTEAFF.